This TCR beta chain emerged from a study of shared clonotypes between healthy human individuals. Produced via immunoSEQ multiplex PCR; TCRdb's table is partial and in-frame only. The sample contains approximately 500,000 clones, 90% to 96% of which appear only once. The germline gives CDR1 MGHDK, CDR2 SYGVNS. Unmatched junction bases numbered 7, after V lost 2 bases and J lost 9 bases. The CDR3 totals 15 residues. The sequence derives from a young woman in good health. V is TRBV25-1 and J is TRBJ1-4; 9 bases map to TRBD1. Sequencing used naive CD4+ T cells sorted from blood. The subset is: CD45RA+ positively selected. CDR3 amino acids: CASSERGQGLQKLFF. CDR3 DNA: TGTGCCAGCAGTGAACGGGGACAGGGCTTACAAAAACTGTTTTTT.